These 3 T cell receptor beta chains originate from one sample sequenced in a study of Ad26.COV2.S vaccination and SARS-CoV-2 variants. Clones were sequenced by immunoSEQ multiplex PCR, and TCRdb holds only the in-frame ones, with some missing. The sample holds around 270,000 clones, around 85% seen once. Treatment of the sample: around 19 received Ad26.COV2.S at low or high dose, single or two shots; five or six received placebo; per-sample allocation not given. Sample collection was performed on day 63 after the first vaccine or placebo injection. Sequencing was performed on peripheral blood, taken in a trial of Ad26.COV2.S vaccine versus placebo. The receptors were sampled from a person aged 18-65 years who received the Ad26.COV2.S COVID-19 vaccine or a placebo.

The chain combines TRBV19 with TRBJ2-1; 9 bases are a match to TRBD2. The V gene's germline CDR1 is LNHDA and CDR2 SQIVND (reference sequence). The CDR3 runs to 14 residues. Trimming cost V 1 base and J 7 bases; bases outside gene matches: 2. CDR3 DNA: TGTGCCAGTAGTATAGGTCTAGCGGGGAATGAGCAGTTCTTC. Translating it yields CASSIGLAGNEQFF.

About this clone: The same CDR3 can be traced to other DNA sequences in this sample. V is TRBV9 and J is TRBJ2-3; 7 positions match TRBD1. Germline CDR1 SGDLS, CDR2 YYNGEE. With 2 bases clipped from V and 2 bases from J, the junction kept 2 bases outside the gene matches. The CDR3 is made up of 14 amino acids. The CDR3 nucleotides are TGTGCCAGCAGCGTCGGGACAGCCACAGATACGCAGTATTTT. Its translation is CASSVGTATDTQYF.

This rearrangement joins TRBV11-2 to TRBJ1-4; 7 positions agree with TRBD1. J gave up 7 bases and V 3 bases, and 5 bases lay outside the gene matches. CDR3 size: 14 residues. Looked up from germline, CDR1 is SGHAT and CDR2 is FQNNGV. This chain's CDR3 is CASSFPGQAEKLFF. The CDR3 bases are TGTGCCAGCAGCTTTCCCGGACAGGCTGAAAAACTGTTTTTT.